This T cell receptor (beta chain) is from a study of cytomegalovirus exposure and HLA in healthy donors. Clones were read by immunoSEQ multiplex PCR, and TCRdb kept only the in-frame ones, dropping some. The repertoire has 80,000 to 90,000 clones, approximately 96% of them found once; the top ten carry less than 0.8%. Study results and limitations: Subsequent analysis showed first-cohort TCR clusters tending to co-occur in around 110 validation repertoires. Cytomegalovirus-associated TCR beta chains were listed, numbering some 150. While the bulk of TCR sequences proved rare, some public TCRs turned up in many donors. Reports described diagnosis of cytomegalovirus status by the classifier as highly specific and sensitive.

Germline CDR1 reads MDHEN; CDR2 reads SYDVKM. The V end lost 2 bases, the J end lost 2 bases, and 6 bases lay between the germline ends. This CDR3 has 14 amino acids. As concerns this clone: What it binds is unknown.

The clonotype originates from a young man in good health and CMV-seronegative. The chain couples TRBV28 to TRBJ2-2, with D hard to call. Material: PBMCs. The CDR3 sequence: CASSLVVNTGELFF. Here the CDR3 DNA reads TGTGCCAGCAGTTTAGTAGTTAACACCGGGGAGCTGTTTTTT. Based on the CDR3 plus reference TRBV28 and TRBJ2-2, the full variable domain is DVKVTQSSRYLVKRTGEKVFLECVQDMDHENMFWYRQDPGLGLRLIYFSYDVKMKEKGDIPEGYSVSREKKERFSLILESASTNQTSMYLCASSLVVNTGELFFGEGSRLTVL.